The present T cell receptor (beta chain) was sequenced within a study of T-cell reconstitution after alpha-beta-depleted transplantation in children. This sample's TCRbeta library carried unique molecular identifier barcodes. TCRdb independently ran MiXCR on the PCR reads; one entry per CDR3 protein. The table shows 250,000 to 400,000 distinct CDR3 sequences, with approximately 20% occurring only once. This clonotype has just a few counts. This CDR3 spans 16 amino acids. Per the germline V gene, CDR1 is SGHRS and CDR2 is YFSETQ. Trimming took off 3 bases at V and 5 bases at J, with 20 bases between the two ends.

The receptor was isolated from a male patient younger than 18 who had a stem cell transplant for acute lymphoblastic leukemia, so the T cells may come from the graft donor. This chain uses TRBV5-1 with TRBJ1-2; tentatively, D is TRBD1 (5 bases). The sample in question was PBMCs, mostly from graft donor cells, obtained 180 days after TCRalphabeta/CD19-depleted stem cell transplant. The CDR3 DNA reads TGCGCCAGCAGCTCAGAGAGCCCCGGGGCCATTTATGGCTACACCTTC. As protein: CASSSESPGAIYGYTF.